What follows describes a single T cell receptor (beta chain). Its matching antigen is unknown. Every donor was a healthy person donating bone marrow. The record originates from a study of cytomegalovirus exposure and HLA in healthy donors. Whole-study findings and limits: The study found most TCR sequences rare, yet found some public TCRs in many donors.

This CDR3 comprises 14 residues. V lost 6 bases to trimming and J lost 0 bases, with 12 bases between them. Germline CDR1 is MNHEY and CDR2 is SVGAGI. The PCR employed 60 Vbeta primers together with 13 Jbeta primers. Data came from immunoSEQ multiplex PCR; TCRdb stores just in-frame clones and leaves some out. The sample has over 95,000 clones, around three quarters seen once. The sequenced material came from PBMCs. The TCR originated in a female donor in good health and CMV-seronegative. This chain links TRBV6-5 with TRBJ2-7; D might be TRBD1 (5 bases). CDR3 residues: CASSTGGASYEQYF. The CDR3 DNA sequence: TGTGCCAGCAGCACCGGTGGGGCCTCCTACGAGCAGTACTTC.